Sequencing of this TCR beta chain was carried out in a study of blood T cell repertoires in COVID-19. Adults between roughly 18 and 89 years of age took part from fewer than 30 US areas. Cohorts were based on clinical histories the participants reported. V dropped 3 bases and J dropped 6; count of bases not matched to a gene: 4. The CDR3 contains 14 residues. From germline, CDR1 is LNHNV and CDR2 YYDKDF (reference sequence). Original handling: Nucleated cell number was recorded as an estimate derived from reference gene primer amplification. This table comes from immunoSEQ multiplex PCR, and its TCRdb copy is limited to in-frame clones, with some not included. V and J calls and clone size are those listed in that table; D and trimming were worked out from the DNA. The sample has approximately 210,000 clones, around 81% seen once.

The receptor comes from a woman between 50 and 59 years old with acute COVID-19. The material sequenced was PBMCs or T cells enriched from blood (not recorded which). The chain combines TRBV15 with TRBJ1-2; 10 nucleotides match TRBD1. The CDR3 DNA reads TGTGCCACCAGCAGGAAAGGACAGGGGGATGGCTACACCTTC. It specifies CATSRKGQGDGYTF.